This T cell receptor (beta chain) was found in a study of blood T cells in healthy people across ages. As to this clonotype: The antigen remains unidentified.

PCR was performed a second time for about 7 to 11 cycles using a sample-barcoded 5' primer and a J-beta primer mix. Each CDR3 protein gets one entry after TCRdb re-called the 5' RACE reads with MiXCR. The table lists 890,000 or so distinct CDR3 sequences, under 80% of them singletons, with 25% to 30% in the top ten. Every donor gave about 9 milliliters of peripheral blood. General observations from the study: TCR beta diversity, measured per million T cells, fell in a roughly linear way with age.

The sample consisted of blood. This TCR derives from a man in his thirties or forties in good health.

CDR3 sequence reads: CSVVMVKSSYEQYF. CDR3 nucleotide sequence: TGCAGCGTTGTTATGGTAAAGAGCTCCTACGAGCAGTACTTC. The chain has TRBV29-1 and TRBJ2-7; D is unclear. CDR1 and CDR2 (germline): SQVTM, ANQGSEA. The CDR3 extends over 14 amino acids. The germline V and J ends were trimmed by 4 bases and 0 bases, with 13 bases remaining between them.